These 17 T cell receptor beta chains were sequenced from one sample in a study of long-term antiretroviral therapy in people with HIV. The authors ran the immunoSEQ assay, v3.0, at survey level. This table comes from immunoSEQ multiplex PCR, and its TCRdb copy is limited to in-frame clones, with some not included. The sample has tens of thousands of clones; 80% to 90% are singletons. The source material was unsorted PBMCs, sampled 0.8 years before starting antiretroviral therapy. The receptors were sampled from a young man with HIV.

In its sample, this clone was seen once. The V gene is TRBV7-3, the J gene TRBJ2-3, with D uncertain. The CDR3 is made up of 13 amino acids. Trimming cost V 1 base and J 4 bases, with 6 bases left between them. The germline CDR1 and CDR2 sequences are SGHTA and FQGTGA. The CDR3: CASSLNPADTQYF. Here the CDR3 DNA reads TGTGCCAGCAGCTTAAATCCGGCAGATACGCAGTATTTT.

The chain uses TRBV19 and TRBJ1-5, with unresolved D. Between the trimmed V and J ends, which lost 6 bases and 0 bases, there was a span of 15 bases. Germline CDR1 reads LNHDA; CDR2 reads SQIVND (reference sequence). This CDR3 region has 16 residues. Written as DNA, the CDR3 is TGTGCCAGTAGAGAAACGGCGAAATATAGCAATCAGCCCCAGCATTTT. Amino acids: CASRETAKYSNQPQHF.

V is TRBV28 and J is TRBJ2-7, with 12 nucleotides matching TRBD2. The CDR3 is made up of 14 amino acids. V was clipped by 6 bases and J by 3 bases; unmatched bases: 3. Germline values: CDR1 MDHEN, CDR2 SYDVKM. The CDR3 coding sequence is TGTGCCAGCAGCCTAGCGGGAGGGAGCTACGAGCAGTACTTC. Encoded protein: CASSLAGGSYEQYF.

The chain is built from TRBV6-5 and TRBJ2-7; D gene unclear. V dropped 4 bases and J dropped 3 bases, with 10 bases sitting between them. The CDR3 runs to 13 residues. Per germline, CDR1 MNHEY and CDR2 SVGAGI. The CDR3 is CASSSRPDYEQYF. Here the CDR3 DNA reads TGTGCCAGCAGTTCAAGGCCAGACTACGAGCAGTACTTC.

This clone was recorded once. J is TRBJ2-7 and V is TRBV19, with 8 bases aligning to TRBD2. The ends lost 5 bases at V and 0 bases at J; junction bases unmatched: 6. Germline CDR1 LNHDA, CDR2 SQIVND (reference sequence). The CDR3 sequence is 15 residues long. CDR3 region: CASSSREEASYEQYF. CDR3 nucleotide sequence: TGTGCCAGTAGTTCGCGGGAGGAGGCCTCCTACGAGCAGTACTTC.

This rearrangement joins TRBV2 to TRBJ1-4, with D perhaps matching TRBD1 (5 bases). Germline lookup yields CDR1 SNHLY and CDR2 FYNNEI. This CDR3 is 13 amino acids long. Trimming cost V 4 bases and J 2 bases, with 5 bases left between them. The CDR3 nucleotides read TGTGCCAGCAGTGGGGACACTAATGAAAAACTGTTTTTT. Protein product: CASSGDTNEKLFF.

The chain couples TRBV6-4 to TRBJ2-3; TRBD2 is a possible D gene (6 bases). V lost 3 bases, J lost 6 bases, and 13 bases lay in between. The CDR3 covers 14 residues. Germline V gives CDR1 MRHNA, CDR2 SNTAGT. CDR3 sequence (DNA): TGTGCCAGCAGTGAGTTTCGGGGGTCGGATACGCAGTATTTT. Amino acid sequence: CASSEFRGSDTQYF.

The V call is TRBV9, the J call TRBJ2-5; possibly TRBD2 for D (7 bases). Germline V gene sequence: CDR1 SGDLS, CDR2 YYNGEE. This CDR3 has 15 residues. V was shortened by 0 bases and J by 4 bases, with 13 bases between the two germline ends. The CDR3 reads CASSVGGGGGETQYF. In DNA, the CDR3 is TGTGCCAGCAGCGTAGGAGGAGGGGGGGGAGAGACCCAGTACTTC.

The chain combines TRBV30 with TRBJ1-5; maybe TRBD1 (6 bases). The CDR3 has 15 amino acids. The germline gives CDR1 GTSNPN, CDR2 SVGIG (reference sequence). V was pared by 0 bases and J by 6 bases, with 15 bases between. CDR3 nucleotide sequence: TGTGCCTGGAGTGTAGGGGGGTCGTGGGGTCAGCCCCAGCATTTT. Encoded protein: CAWSVGGSWGQPQHF.

The genes are TRBV14 and TRBJ1-1; D unclear. The V gene's germline CDR1 is SGHDN and CDR2 FVKESK. The V gene lost 0 bases and the J gene lost 4 bases, with 12 bases spanning the gap. This CDR3 is built from 15 residues. The CDR3 region is CASSQEAGPGTEAFF. The CDR3 DNA reads TGTGCCAGCAGCCAAGAGGCCGGGCCTGGCACTGAAGCTTTCTTT.

The V call is TRBV6-6, the J call TRBJ1-5; D possibly corresponds to TRBD1 (5 bases). Germline V gene data show CDR1 as MNHNY and CDR2 as SVGAGI (reference sequence). The CDR3 has 14 residues. V was trimmed by 2 bases and J by 7 bases, leaving 12 bases between them. Written as DNA, the CDR3 is TGTGCCAGCAGTTACGCCGACGGGGACCAGCCCCAGCATTTT. Its protein is CASSYADGDQPQHF.

V and J are TRBV13 and TRBJ1-2, with D unclear. The CDR3 spans 15 residues. The V gene lost 4 bases and the J gene lost 6 bases, with 18 bases spanning the gap. Per germline, CDR1 PRHDT and CDR2 FYEKMQ (reference sequence). The CDR3 bases are TGTGCCAGCAGCTCGCCGGCGTTGGGTTCCCATGGCTACACCTTC. It is translated as CASSSPALGSHGYTF.

The table lists this clone with a count of one. The chain couples TRBV5-4 to TRBJ2-3; no definite D call. CDR3 length equals 16 residues. Between the trimmed V and J ends, which lost 1 base and 4 bases, there was a span of 16 bases. Germline assignment: CDR1 SGHNT and CDR2 YYREEE (reference sequence). The CDR3 nucleotides read TGTGCCAGCAGCTTGCCCCCACCTTATTTGGCAGATACGCAGTATTTT. Translating it yields CASSLPPPYLADTQYF.

The chain is built from TRBV6-5 and TRBJ2-7; maybe TRBD2 (5 bases). Germline V gives CDR1 MNHEY, CDR2 SVGAGI. V lost 5 bases, J lost 3 bases, and 14 bases lay in between. The CDR3 extends over 14 amino acids. CDR3: CASSPWAGGYEQYF. In nucleotides, the CDR3 is TGTGCCAGCAGTCCCTGGGCCGGAGGCTACGAGCAGTACTTC.

The chain combines TRBV6-5 with TRBJ2-7; D not certain. Trimming shortened V by 5 bases and J by 5 bases, and 16 bases separated the two germline ends. This CDR3 spans 14 amino acids. Germline loops: CDR1 MNHEY, CDR2 SVGAGI. The CDR3 sequence is CASSKLSRAHEQYF. The CDR3 region has the DNA TGTGCCAGCAGTAAATTGTCTAGAGCCCACGAGCAGTACTTC.

The chain carries TRBV19 and TRBJ2-7; unclear D gene. This CDR3 region has 13 residues. The germline V and J ends were trimmed by 2 bases and 3 bases, with 8 bases remaining between them. Germline loops: CDR1 LNHDA, CDR2 SQIVND (reference sequence). The CDR3 DNA follows: TGTGCCAGTAGTATAACGACCCTCTACGAGCAGTACTTC. It is translated as CASSITTLYEQYF.

The chain has TRBV5-4 and TRBJ2-3, with D hard to call. CDR3 size: 13 residues. V was cut by 3 bases and J by 2 bases, with 7 bases left in between. Germline V gene lookup returns CDR1 SGHNT and CDR2 YYREEE (reference sequence). This CDR3 is CASSWIVTDTQYF. The CDR3 region has the DNA TGTGCCAGCAGCTGGATCGTCACAGATACGCAGTATTTT.